The present T cell receptor beta chain was sequenced within a study of blood T cell repertoires in COVID-19. Study at large: PBMCs, B-cell-depleted T cells, or T cells provided the cDNA or gDNA that made up the material.

This CDR3 has 16 amino acids. The V and J ends lost 1 base and 2 bases, in that order; junction bases with no gene match: 8. Per the germline V gene, CDR1 is LGHDT and CDR2 is YNNKEL (reference sequence). Profiled with immunoSEQ multiplex PCR; TCRdb holds only in-frame clones, not every one. The top ten hold approximately 5.6% of the sample, which has about 210,000 clones, 75% to 85% seen once. The receptor comes from a woman in her seventies with COVID-19, enrolled during active disease. The chain recombines TRBV3-1 (or the pseudogene TRBV3-2) with TRBJ2-7; 7 bases fit TRBD2. The sample comprised peripheral blood. CDR3 nucleotides: TGTGCCAGCAGCCAAGCTTACCCGGGGGGAACCTACGAGCAGTACTTC. Translation gives CASSQAYPGGTYEQYF.